This T cell receptor beta chain was captured by sequencing in a study of blood T cell repertoires in COVID-19. Study overall: Samples representing acute and convalescent COVID-19 were sourced from the United States, Italy and Spain.

The CDR3 has 16 amino acids. Trimming took 5 bases from V and 3 from J; bases not matched to a gene: 10. Germline values: CDR1 SGHTA, CDR2 FQGNSA. The data were produced by immunoSEQ multiplex PCR, yet TCRdb's version contains in-frame clones alone and is incomplete. There are roughly 130,000 clones in the sample; approximately 80% occur only once, and 10% to 15% lies in the top ten. This sequence joins TRBV7-2 and TRBJ1-5, with 7 bases matching TRBD1. Source material: peripheral blood. The receptor was isolated from a woman between 55 and 75 years old with acute or convalescent COVID-19. The chain's CDR3 is CASSPKTGAFNQPQHF. The CDR3 DNA sequence: TGTGCCAGCAGCCCCAAAACAGGGGCGTTCAATCAGCCCCAGCATTTT.